The source of this T cell receptor beta chain is a study of CD8 T cells in Susac syndrome. TEMRA cells were FACS-enriched, and CD8+ and CD4+ T cells were isolated negatively. Reverse transcription used roughly 0.5 to 1 ug RNA and random hexamers. Via MiXCR, TCRdb re-called the immunoSEQ multiplex PCR reads, giving one row per CDR3 protein. The table includes around 110,000 distinct CDR3 sequences, 94% detected once. The CDR3 extends over 15 amino acids. Trimming shortened V by 1 base and J by 0 bases, and 9 bases separated the two germline ends. Germline loops: CDR1 SGHDN, CDR2 FVKESK. The sequencing sample was made of CD8+ T cells from PBMCs. The chain is built from TRBV14 and TRBJ2-5; D gene ambiguous. The source of this sequence is a human donor with Susac syndrome. Here the CDR3 DNA reads TGTGCCAGCAGCCAAGGTTCTCACCACCAAGAGACCCAGTACTTC. Encoded protein: CASSQGSHHQETQYF.